The next 7 T cell receptor beta chains were all read from a single sample in a study of T cell responses to AZD1222 COVID-19 vaccine. Using immunoSEQ multiplex PCR, the repertoire was profiled, and TCRdb retains in-frame clones only, with some absent. The sample yields roughly 140,000 clones, 90% seen once. Sequenced here: peripheral blood, sampled 28 days after the second AZD1222 dose. These receptors all stem from an adult who received the AZD1222 COVID-19 vaccine.

This rearrangement joins TRBV19 to TRBJ2-1; no definite D call. This CDR3 spans 15 amino acids. The germline CDR1 and CDR2 sequences are LNHDA and SQIVND (reference sequence). The V gene lost 5 bases and the J gene lost 6 bases, with 17 bases spanning the gap. CDR3 residues: CASSGSGIRSNEQFF. CDR3 nucleotides: TGTGCCAGTAGTGGATCTGGTATCCGAAGCAATGAGCAGTTCTTC.

The gene calls are TRBV27 and TRBJ2-7, with D possibly being TRBD1 (6 bases). CDR3 size: 13 residues. V dropped 2 bases and J dropped 6 bases, with 11 bases sitting between them. Germline CDR1 and CDR2: MNHEY and SMNVEV (reference sequence). The CDR3 DNA reads as TGTGCCAGCAGTTTAGGGGGCGGGCCCGAGCAGTACTTC. It encodes CASSLGGGPEQYF.

This chain uses TRBV28 with TRBJ1-5, with D possibly matching TRBD1 (6 bases). The CDR3 runs 15 residues. Trimming shortened V by 5 bases and J by 7 bases, and 18 bases separated the two germline ends. CDR1 and CDR2 from the germline V gene are MDHEN and SYDVKM. CDR3 in DNA: TGTGCCAGCAGTCCCCCACAGGGTACGGGACAGCCCCAGCATTTT. The encoded protein is CASSPPQGTGQPQHF. Full variable domain (outside the CDR3, taken from reference TRBV28 and TRBJ1-5): DVKVTQSSRYLVKRTGEKVFLECVQDMDHENMFWYRQDPGLGLRLIYFSYDVKMKEKGDIPEGYSVSREKKERFSLILESASTNQTSMYLCASSPPQGTGQPQHFGDGTRLSIL.

The genes are TRBV30 and TRBJ1-6; no firm D call. This CDR3 is 13 amino acids long. V lost 6 bases to trimming and J lost 7 bases, with 13 bases between them. The V gene's germline CDR1 is GTSNPN and CDR2 SVGIG (reference sequence). CDR3 sequence reads: CACSTYGNSPLHF. In DNA form, the CDR3 reads TGTGCCTGTTCTACCTATGGGAATTCACCCCTCCACTTT. Full variable domain (outside the CDR3, taken from reference TRBV30 and TRBJ1-6): SQTIHQWPATLVQPVGSPLSLECTVEGTSNPNLYWYRQAAGRGLQLLFYSVGIGQISSEVPQNLSASRPQDRQFILSSKKLLLSDSGFYLCACSTYGNSPLHFGNGTRLTVT.

The rearrangement uses TRBV3-1 (or the pseudogene TRBV3-2) and TRBJ2-1; 9 bases agree with TRBD2. Germline lookup yields CDR1 LGHDT and CDR2 YNNKEL (reference sequence). Trimming took 4 bases from V and 7 from J; bases not matched to a gene: 5. CDR3 length: 14 amino acids. The chain's CDR3 is CASSRSGRRNEQFF. The CDR3 nucleotides read TGTGCCAGCAGCCGTAGCGGGAGAAGGAATGAGCAGTTCTTC.

This clone has a single count. V usage is TRBV18 and J usage is TRBJ1-2, with D hard to call. This CDR3 contains 14 residues. Germline V gene data show CDR1 as KGHSH and CDR2 as LQKENI. V dropped 6 bases and J dropped 8 bases, with 19 bases sitting between them. CDR3 protein: CASSYVKGPGGYTF. The CDR3 DNA reads as TGTGCCAGCTCCTATGTGAAGGGCCCGGGAGGCTACACCTTC.

This clone was seen a handful of times. The chain carries TRBV6-5 and TRBJ1-2; D unresolved. Trimming took off 2 bases at V and 5 bases at J, with 18 bases between the two ends. The CDR3 runs to 16 residues. From germline, CDR1 is MNHEY and CDR2 SVGAGI. The CDR3 DNA follows: TGTGCCAGCAGTTACGCCCCTGGACGGAGCCGATATGGCTACACCTTC. Translated, it gives CASSYAPGRSRYGYTF.